This T cell receptor (beta chain) was sequenced in a study of shared T cell receptors in the human thymus. Method: immunoSEQ multiplex PCR; TCRdb's copy keeps in-frame clones and lacks some. This table holds hundreds of thousands of clones, approximately 80% found once. The trim removed 7 bases at V and 7 bases at J, leaving 10 bases unmatched. Germline-derived CDR1 and CDR2 are MNHEY and SVGAGI. The CDR3 consists of 15 residues. These data also formed part of another study, on human thymus T cells. As that report states: The thymus tissue came from resections taken during corrective heart surgery.

The source is a boy younger than two with a congenital heart defect. The genes are TRBV6-5 and TRBJ2-1; TRBD1 matches 10 bases. The specimen sequenced was thymocytes. DNA of the CDR3: TGTGCCAGCACCAAAAGACAGGGGGCTGGGAATGAGCAGTTCTTC. Its protein product is CASTKRQGAGNEQFF.